The clone carrying this TCR beta chain has a count of ten or more. Its antigen is not identified. Germline V gives CDR1 KGHSH, CDR2 LQKENI. V dropped 6 bases and J dropped 4; count of bases not matched to a gene: 4. This CDR3 region has 13 residues. This entry comes from a study of spatial heterogeneity in lung cancer. Findings of the study overall: Resection saw ubiquitous expanded tumor TCRs appear in blood more than follow-up did.

Each TCR cDNA molecule carried a unique molecular identifier. TCRdb re-called the 5' RACE reads with MiXCR, one entry per CDR3 protein. This sample has tens of thousands of distinct CDR3 sequences, with roughly 5% found just once. Sample time point: sample taken at primary tumor resection. Whole RNA was taken from tumor, nontumor lung or frozen PBMC; it was then sequenced unsorted. There were 72 donors, all of them untreated patients with early-stage non-small cell lung cancer. The gene calls are TRBV18 and TRBJ2-5, with 8 positions matching TRBD1. This TCR was recovered from a male donor with early-stage non-small cell lung cancer. The material sequenced was PBMCs, taken at surgery. CDR3 sequence reads: CASSRDRGETQYF. CDR3 bases: TGTGCCAGCTCCCGCGACAGGGGAGAGACCCAGTACTTC.